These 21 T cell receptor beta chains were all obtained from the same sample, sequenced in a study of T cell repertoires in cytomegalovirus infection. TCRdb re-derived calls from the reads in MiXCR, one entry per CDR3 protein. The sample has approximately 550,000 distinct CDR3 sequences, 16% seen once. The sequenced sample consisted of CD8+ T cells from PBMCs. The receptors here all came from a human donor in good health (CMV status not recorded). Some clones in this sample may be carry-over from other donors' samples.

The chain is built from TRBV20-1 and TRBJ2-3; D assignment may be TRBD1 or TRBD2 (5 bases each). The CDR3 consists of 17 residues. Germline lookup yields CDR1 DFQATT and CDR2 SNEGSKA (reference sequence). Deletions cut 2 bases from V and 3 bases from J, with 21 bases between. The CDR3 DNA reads TGCAGTGCTAGACCTCGGGGTGGGGGACGGCCGACAGATACGCAGTATTTT. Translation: CSARPRGGGRPTDTQYF.

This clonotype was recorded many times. The CDR3 DNA sequence: TGTGCCACCAGCAGGGAGCGGGGGAACACCGGGGAGCTGTTTTTT. Encoded protein: CATSRERGNTGELFF. The chain recombines TRBV15 with TRBJ2-2; the match to TRBD2 covers 7 bases. There are 15 residues in the CDR3. The V gene end was trimmed by 3 bases and the J gene end by 1 base; junction bases not matched to a gene: 2. Germline V gives CDR1 LNHNV, CDR2 YYDKDF (reference sequence).

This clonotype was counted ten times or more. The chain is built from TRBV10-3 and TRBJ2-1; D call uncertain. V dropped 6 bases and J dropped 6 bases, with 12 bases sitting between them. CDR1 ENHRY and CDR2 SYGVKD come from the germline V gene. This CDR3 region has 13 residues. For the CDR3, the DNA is TGTGCCATCAGGGTTACTGAAGGCAATGAGCAGTTCTTC. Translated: CAIRVTEGNEQFF.

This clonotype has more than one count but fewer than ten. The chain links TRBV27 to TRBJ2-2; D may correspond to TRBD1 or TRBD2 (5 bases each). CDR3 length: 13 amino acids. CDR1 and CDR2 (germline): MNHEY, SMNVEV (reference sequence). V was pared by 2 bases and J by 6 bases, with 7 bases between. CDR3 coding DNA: TGTGCCAGCAGTTTAGAGGGGCCCGGGGAGCTGTTTTTT. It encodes CASSLEGPGELFF.

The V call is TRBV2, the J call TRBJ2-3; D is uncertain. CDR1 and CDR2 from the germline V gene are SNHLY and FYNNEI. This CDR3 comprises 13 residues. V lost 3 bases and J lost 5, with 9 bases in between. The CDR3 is CASSDVLGDTQYF. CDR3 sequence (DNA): TGTGCCAGCAGTGATGTGTTAGGAGATACGCAGTATTTT.

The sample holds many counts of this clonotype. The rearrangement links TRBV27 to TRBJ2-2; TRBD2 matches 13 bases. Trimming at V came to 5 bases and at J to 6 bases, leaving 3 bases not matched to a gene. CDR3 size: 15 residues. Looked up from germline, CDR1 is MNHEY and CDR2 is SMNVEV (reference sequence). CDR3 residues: CASSPGTSGAGELFF. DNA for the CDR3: TGTGCCAGCAGTCCGGGGACTAGCGGGGCCGGGGAGCTGTTTTTT.

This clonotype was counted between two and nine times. The CDR3 sequence is CSVRGIGTYEQYF. In DNA, the CDR3 is TGCAGCGTTCGGGGGATCGGGACCTACGAGCAGTACTTC. The J gene is TRBJ2-7, the V gene TRBV29-1, with a weak D call TRBD2 (6 bases). V lost 5 bases and J 2 bases, leaving 13 bases between the germline ends. The germline V gene encodes CDR1 SQVTM and CDR2 ANQGSEA. The CDR3 length is 13 residues.

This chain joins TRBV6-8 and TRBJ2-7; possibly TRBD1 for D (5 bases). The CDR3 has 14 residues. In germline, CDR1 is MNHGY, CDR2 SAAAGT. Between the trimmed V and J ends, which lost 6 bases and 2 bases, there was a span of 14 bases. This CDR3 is CASRYQGLPYEQYF. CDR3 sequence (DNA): TGTGCCAGCAGATACCAGGGATTACCCTACGAGCAGTACTTC.

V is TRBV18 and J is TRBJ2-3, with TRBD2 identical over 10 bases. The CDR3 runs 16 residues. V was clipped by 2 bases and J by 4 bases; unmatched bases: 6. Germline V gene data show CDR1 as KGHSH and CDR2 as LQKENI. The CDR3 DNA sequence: TGTGCCAGCTCACCAGAGCGGGGGGGCCGGGCAGATACGCAGTATTTT. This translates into CASSPERGGRADTQYF.

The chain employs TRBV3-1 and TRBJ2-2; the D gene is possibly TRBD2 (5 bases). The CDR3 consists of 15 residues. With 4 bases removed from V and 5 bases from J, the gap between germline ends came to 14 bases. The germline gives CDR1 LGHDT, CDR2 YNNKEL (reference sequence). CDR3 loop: CASSRRAKETGELFF. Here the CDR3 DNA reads TGTGCCAGCAGCCGGCGGGCTAAAGAAACCGGGGAGCTGTTTTTT. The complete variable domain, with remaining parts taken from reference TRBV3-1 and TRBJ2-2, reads DTAVSQTPKYLVTQMGNDKSIKCEQNLGHDTMYWYKQDSKKFLKIMFSYNNKELIINETVPNRFSPKSPDKAHLNLHINSLELGDSAVYFCASSRRAKETGELFFGEGSRLTVL.

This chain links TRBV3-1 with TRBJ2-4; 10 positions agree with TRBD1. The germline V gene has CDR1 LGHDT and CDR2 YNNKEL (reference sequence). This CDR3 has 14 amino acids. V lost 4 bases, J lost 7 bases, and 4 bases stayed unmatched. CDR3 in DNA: TGTGCCAGCAGCCTCGGGACAGGGGTGAACATTCAGTACTTC. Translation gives CASSLGTGVNIQYF.

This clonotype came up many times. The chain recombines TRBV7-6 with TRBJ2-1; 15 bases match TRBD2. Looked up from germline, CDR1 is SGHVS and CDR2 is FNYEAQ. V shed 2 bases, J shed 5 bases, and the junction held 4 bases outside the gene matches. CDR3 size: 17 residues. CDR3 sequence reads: CASSLRTSGRVNNEQFF. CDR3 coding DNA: TGTGCCAGCAGCTTAAGGACTAGCGGGAGGGTCAACAATGAGCAGTTCTTC.

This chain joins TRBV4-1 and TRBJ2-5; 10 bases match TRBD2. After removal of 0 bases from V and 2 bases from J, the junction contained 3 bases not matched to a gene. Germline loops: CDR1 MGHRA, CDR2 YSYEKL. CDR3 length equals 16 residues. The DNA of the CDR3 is TGCGCCAGCAGCCAAGAAGGACTAGCGGCTCAAGAGACCCAGTACTTC. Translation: CASSQEGLAAQETQYF.

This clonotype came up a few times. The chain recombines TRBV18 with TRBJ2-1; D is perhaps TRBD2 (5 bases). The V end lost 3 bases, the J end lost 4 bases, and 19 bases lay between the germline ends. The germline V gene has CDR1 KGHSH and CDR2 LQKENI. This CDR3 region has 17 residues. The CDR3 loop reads CASSPSTVEGSYNEQFF. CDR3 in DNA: TGTGCCAGCTCACCCTCAACGGTAGAGGGTTCATACAATGAGCAGTTCTTC.

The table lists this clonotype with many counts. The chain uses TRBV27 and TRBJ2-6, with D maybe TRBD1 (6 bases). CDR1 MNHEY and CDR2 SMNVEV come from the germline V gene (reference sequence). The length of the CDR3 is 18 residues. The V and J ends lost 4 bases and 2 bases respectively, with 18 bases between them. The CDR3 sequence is CASSSTGFSGAGANVLTF. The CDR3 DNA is TGTGCCAGCAGTTCCACAGGGTTTTCTGGTGCTGGGGCCAACGTCCTGACTTTC. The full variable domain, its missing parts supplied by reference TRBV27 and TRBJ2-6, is EAQVTQNPRYLITVTGKKLTVTCSQNMNHEYMSWYRQDPGLGLRQIYYSMNVEVTDKGDVPEGYKVSRKEKRNFPLILESPSPNQTSLYFCASSSTGFSGAGANVLTFGAGSRLTVL.

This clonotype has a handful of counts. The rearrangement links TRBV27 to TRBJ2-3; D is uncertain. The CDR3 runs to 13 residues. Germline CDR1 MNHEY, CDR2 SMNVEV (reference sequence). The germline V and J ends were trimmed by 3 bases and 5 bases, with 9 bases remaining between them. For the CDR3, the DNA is TGTGCCAGCAGTTTTGGGGAAAGAGATACGCAGTATTTT. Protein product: CASSFGERDTQYF.

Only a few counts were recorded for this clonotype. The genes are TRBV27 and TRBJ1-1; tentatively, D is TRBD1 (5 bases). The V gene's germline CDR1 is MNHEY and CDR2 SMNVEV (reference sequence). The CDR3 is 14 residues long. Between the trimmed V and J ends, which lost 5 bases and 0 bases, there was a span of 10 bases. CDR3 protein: CASSPRTLNTEAFF. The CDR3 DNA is TGTGCCAGCAGTCCCAGGACATTGAACACTGAAGCTTTCTTT.

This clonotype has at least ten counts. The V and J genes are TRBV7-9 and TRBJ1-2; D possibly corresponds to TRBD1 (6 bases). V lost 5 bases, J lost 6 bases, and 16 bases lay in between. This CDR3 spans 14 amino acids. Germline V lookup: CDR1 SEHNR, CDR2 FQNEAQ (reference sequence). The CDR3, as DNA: TGTGCCAGCAGCGAGCGTCGGGGGGCTAATGGCTACACCTTC. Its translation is CASSERRGANGYTF.

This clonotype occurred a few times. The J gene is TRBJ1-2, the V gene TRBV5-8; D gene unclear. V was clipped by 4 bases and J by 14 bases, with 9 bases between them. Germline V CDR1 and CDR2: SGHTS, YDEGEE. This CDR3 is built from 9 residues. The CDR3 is CASSVTWTF. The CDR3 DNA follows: TGTGCCAGCAGCGTCACCTGGACCTTC.

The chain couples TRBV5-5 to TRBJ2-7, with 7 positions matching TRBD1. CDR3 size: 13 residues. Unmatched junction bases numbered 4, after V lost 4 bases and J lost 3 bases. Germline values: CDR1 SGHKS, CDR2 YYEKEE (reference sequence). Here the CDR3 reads CASSIDRVYEQYF. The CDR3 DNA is TGTGCCAGCAGCATAGACAGGGTCTACGAGCAGTACTTC. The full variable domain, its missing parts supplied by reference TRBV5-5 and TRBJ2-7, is DAGVTQSPTHLIKTRGQQVTLRCSPISGHKSVSWYQQVLGQGPQFIFQYYEKEERGRGNFPDRFSARQFPNYSSELNVNALLLGDSALYLCASSIDRVYEQYFGPGTRLTVT.

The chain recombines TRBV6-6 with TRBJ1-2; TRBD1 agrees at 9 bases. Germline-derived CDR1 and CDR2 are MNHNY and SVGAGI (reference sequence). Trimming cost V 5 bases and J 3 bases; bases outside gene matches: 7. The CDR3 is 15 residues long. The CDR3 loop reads CASSARDRADYGYTF. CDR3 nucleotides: TGTGCCAGCAGTGCCCGGGACAGGGCGGACTATGGCTACACCTTC.